This T cell receptor (beta chain) was identified during a study of blood T cell repertoires in COVID-19. The CDR3 extends over 15 amino acids. J gave up 6 bases and V 5 bases, and 7 bases lay outside the gene matches. The germline gives CDR1 SGHTA, CDR2 FQGTGA. Sequencing was performed with immunoSEQ multiplex PCR; in TCRdb, only in-frame clones are kept and a portion is missing. The profile covers under 300,000 clones, with roughly 90% appearing a single time and 3% taken by the ten largest. Sequenced material: PBMCs or T cells enriched from blood (not recorded which). This clonotype originated in a woman aged 50 to 60 who had recovered from COVID-19. The chain employs TRBV7-3 and TRBJ1-6, with TRBD1 matching over 7 bases. CDR3 region: CASSLLGTANSPLHF. The CDR3 DNA sequence: TGTGCCAGCAGCCTCCTCGGGACAGCTAATTCACCCCTCCACTTT.